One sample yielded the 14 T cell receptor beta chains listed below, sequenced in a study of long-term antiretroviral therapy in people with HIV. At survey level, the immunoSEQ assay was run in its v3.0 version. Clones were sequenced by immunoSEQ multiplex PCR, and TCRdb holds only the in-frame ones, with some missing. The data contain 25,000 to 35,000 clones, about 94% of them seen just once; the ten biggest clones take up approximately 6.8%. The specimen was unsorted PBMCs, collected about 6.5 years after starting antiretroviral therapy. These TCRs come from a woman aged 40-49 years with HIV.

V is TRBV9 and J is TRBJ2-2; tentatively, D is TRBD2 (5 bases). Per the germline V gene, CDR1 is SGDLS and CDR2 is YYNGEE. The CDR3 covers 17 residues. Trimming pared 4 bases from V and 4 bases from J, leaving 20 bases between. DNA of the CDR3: TGTGCCAGCAGCCCCCGCGGATTAGCGCAAAGCACCGGGGAGCTGTTTTTT. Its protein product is CASSPRGLAQSTGELFF.

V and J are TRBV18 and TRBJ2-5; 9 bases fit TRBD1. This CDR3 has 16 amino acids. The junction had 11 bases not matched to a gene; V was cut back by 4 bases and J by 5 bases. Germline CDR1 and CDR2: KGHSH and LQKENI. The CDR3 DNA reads TGTGCCAGCTCACTTAAACTACAGGGGGCGAGGGAGACCCAGTACTTC. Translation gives CASSLKLQGARETQYF. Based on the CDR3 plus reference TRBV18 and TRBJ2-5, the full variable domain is NAGVMQNPRHLVRRRGQEARLRCSPMKGHSHVYWYRQLPEEGLKFMVYLQKENIIDESGMPKERFSAEFPKEGPSILRIQQVVRGDSAAYFCASSLKLQGARETQYFGPGTRLLVL.

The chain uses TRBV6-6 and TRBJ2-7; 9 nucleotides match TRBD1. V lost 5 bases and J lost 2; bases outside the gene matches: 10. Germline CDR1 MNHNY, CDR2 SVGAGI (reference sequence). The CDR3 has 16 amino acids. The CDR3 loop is CASSRPPGQGPYEQYF. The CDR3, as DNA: TGTGCCAGCAGTCGCCCCCCGGGACAGGGCCCCTACGAGCAGTACTTC.

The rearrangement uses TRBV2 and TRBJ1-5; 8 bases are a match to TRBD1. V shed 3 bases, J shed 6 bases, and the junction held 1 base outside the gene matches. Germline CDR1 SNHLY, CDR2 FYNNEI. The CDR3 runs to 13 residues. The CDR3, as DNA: TGTGCCAGCAGTGACACAGGGGGTCAGCCCCAGCATTTT. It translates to CASSDTGGQPQHF. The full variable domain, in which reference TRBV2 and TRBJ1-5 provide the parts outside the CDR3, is EPEVTQTPSHQVTQMGQEVILRCVPISNHLYFYWYRQILGQKVEFLVSFYNNEISEKSEIFDDQFSVERPDGSNFTLKIRSTKLEDSAMYFCASSDTGGQPQHFGDGTRLSIL.

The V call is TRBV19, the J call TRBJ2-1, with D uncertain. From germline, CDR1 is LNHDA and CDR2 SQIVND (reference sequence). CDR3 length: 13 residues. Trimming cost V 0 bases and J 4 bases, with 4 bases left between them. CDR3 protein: CASSIDRYNEQFF. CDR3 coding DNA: TGTGCCAGTAGTATAGACCGGTACAATGAGCAGTTCTTC.

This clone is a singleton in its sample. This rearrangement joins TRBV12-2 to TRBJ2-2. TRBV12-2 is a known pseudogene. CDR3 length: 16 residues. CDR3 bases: TGTGCAAGTCGCCCAGAGGTGGGGATCGACACCGGGGAGCTGTTTTTT. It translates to CASRPEVGIDTGELFF.

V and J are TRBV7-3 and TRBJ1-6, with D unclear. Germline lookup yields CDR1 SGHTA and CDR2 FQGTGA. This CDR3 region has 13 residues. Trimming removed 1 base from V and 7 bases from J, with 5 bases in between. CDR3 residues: CASSLNWNSPLHF. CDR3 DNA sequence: TGTGCCAGCAGCTTAAATTGGAATTCACCCCTCCACTTT.

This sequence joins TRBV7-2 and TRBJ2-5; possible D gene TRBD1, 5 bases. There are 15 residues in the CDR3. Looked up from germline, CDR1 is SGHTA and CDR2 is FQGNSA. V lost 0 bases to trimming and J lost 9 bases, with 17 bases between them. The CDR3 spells CASSLAQGVRAAQYF. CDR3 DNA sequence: TGTGCCAGCAGCTTAGCCCAGGGCGTTCGGGCGGCCCAGTACTTC.

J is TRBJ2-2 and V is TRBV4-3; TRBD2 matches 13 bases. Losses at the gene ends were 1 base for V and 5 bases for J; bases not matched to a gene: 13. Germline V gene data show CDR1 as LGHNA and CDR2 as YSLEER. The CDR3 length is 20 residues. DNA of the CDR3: TGCGCCAGCAGCCAAGGATACGGACTAGCGGGGGCCCCGAGTACCGGGGAGCTGTTTTTT. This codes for CASSQGYGLAGAPSTGELFF.

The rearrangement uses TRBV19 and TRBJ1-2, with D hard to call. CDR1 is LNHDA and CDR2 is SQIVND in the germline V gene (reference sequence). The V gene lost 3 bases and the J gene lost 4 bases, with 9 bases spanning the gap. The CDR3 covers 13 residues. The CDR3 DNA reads TGTGCCAGTAGTATGGGTCAGTCCTATGGCTACACCTTC. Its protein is CASSMGQSYGYTF. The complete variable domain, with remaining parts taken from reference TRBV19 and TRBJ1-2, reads DGGITQSPKYLFRKEGQNVTLSCEQNLNHDAMYWYRQDPGQGLRLIYYSQIVNDFQKGDIAEGYSVSREKKESFPLTVTSAQKNPTAFYLCASSMGQSYGYTFGSGTRLTVV.

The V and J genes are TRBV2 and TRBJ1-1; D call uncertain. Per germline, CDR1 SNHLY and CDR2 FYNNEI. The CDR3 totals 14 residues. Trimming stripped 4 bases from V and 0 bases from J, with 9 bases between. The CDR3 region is CASSGHSMNTEAFF. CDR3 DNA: TGTGCCAGCAGTGGGCACAGCATGAACACTGAAGCTTTCTTT.

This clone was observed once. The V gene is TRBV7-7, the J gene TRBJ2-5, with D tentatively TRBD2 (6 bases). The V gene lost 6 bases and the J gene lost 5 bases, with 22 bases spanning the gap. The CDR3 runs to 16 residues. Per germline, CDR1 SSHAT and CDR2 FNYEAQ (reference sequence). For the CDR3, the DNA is TGTGCCAGCAGTTCCGGCCGACTAGTTCTGGGGGAGACCCAGTACTTC. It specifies CASSSGRLVLGETQYF.

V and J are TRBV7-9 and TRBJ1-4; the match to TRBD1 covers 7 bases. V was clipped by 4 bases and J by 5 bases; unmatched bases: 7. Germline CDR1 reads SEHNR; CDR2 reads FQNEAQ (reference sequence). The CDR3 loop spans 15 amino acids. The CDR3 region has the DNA TGTGCCAGCAGCTCGGGGACAGCGGAAAATGAAAAACTGTTTTTT. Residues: CASSSGTAENEKLFF.

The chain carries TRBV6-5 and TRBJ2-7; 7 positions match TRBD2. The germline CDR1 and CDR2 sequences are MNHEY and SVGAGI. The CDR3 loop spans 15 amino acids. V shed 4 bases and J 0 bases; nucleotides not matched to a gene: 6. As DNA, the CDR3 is TGTGCCAGCAGTTTGTTCGGGGGGAACTCCTACGAGCAGTACTTC. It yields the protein CASSLFGGNSYEQYF.